These 10 T cell receptor beta chains were all obtained from the same sample, sequenced in a study of CD8+ T cells in alopecia areata. Extraction and reverse transcription of RNA yielded cDNA as the sequencing template. Sequencing used immunoSEQ multiplex PCR; TCRdb keeps in-frame clones, though not all of them. The data hold 90,000 to 100,000 clones, with roughly 64% observed a single time. Treatment meaning: oral pan-JAK inhibitor, 5-10 mg twice daily. The specimen was CD8+ T cells sorted from blood, collected at week 4, from a patient treated with tofacitinib. The receptors come from a human donor with alopecia areata.

The chain joins TRBV9 to TRBJ1-2; possibly TRBD1 for D (5 bases). Trimming pared 0 bases from V and 4 bases from J, leaving 13 bases between. CDR3 length: 15 amino acids. Germline V lookup: CDR1 SGDLS, CDR2 YYNGEE. As DNA, the CDR3 is TGTGCCAGCAGCGTAGAAGGCGGGGACGGCTATGGCTACACCTTC. Translation: CASSVEGGDGYGYTF.

The chain recombines TRBV10-3 with TRBJ1-1; D unclear. Germline-derived CDR1 and CDR2 are ENHRY and SYGVKD. The germline V and J ends were trimmed by 5 bases and 0 bases, with 4 bases remaining between them. The CDR3 runs 12 residues. This CDR3 is CAISSMNTEAFF. The CDR3 DNA reads as TGTGCCATCAGTTCAATGAACACTGAAGCTTTCTTT.

The CDR3 DNA is TGCAGCGTTGAGGGGACAGGGGGAGAGCAGTACTTC. Encoded protein: CSVEGTGGEQYF. V is TRBV29-1 and J is TRBJ2-7; 11 nucleotides agree with TRBD1. With V trimmed by 3 bases and J by 7 bases, 2 bases remained unmatched. This CDR3 region has 12 residues. Germline V gene sequence: CDR1 SQVTM, CDR2 ANQGSEA.

The chain recombines TRBV6-1 with TRBJ2-1, with TRBD1 matching 7 bases. Germline assignment: CDR1 MNHNS and CDR2 SASEGT. The CDR3 spans 19 residues. V gave up 3 bases and J gave up 2 bases; unmatched junction bases: 16. CDR3 amino acids: CASSDHRLVWGQPYNEQFF. Written as DNA, the CDR3 is TGTGCCAGCAGTGATCATCGTCTTGTGTGGGGACAGCCCTACAATGAGCAGTTCTTC.

This clone was seen more than once but under ten times. The CDR3 reads CASTSGMGPTEAFF. CDR3 sequence (DNA): TGTGCCAGTACTTCCGGTATGGGGCCCACTGAAGCTTTCTTT. The rearrangement joins TRBV19 to TRBJ1-1, with D perhaps TRBD1 (5 bases). The CDR3 runs to 14 residues. Germline CDR1 reads LNHDA; CDR2 reads SQIVND (reference sequence). Trimming removed 7 bases from V and 4 bases from J, with 16 bases in between.

This clone was detected a few times. The rearrangement joins TRBV29-1 to TRBJ2-5, with unresolved D. The V gene's germline CDR1 is SQVTM and CDR2 ANQGSEA. Trimming removed 3 bases from V and 0 bases from J, with 14 bases in between. The CDR3 has 15 residues. The CDR3 coding sequence is TGCAGCGTTGATCCGGCCAGGATGTACCAAGAGACCCAGTACTTC. It specifies CSVDPARMYQETQYF.

This CDR3 reads CASRWKRATDTQYF. The CDR3 DNA reads TGTGCCAGCAGATGGAAAAGGGCAACAGATACGCAGTATTTT. This chain links TRBV5-6 with TRBJ2-3; D unresolved. This CDR3 spans 14 amino acids. Trimming took 5 bases from V and 3 from J, leaving 13 bases between them. Germline values: CDR1 SGHDT, CDR2 YYEEEE.

This chain uses TRBV7-9 with TRBJ2-3; 12 bases agree with TRBD2. Trimming at V came to 4 bases and at J to 0 bases, leaving 2 bases not matched to a gene. This CDR3 is built from 16 residues. Germline loops: CDR1 SEHNR, CDR2 FQNEAQ (reference sequence). The CDR3 DNA reads as TGTGCCAGCAGCTCCGGACTAGCGGGGAGCACAGATACGCAGTATTTT. Amino acids: CASSSGLAGSTDTQYF.

This clone was found a few times. The gene calls are TRBV5-1 and TRBJ2-1, with 9 nucleotides matching TRBD1. V was pared by 4 bases and J by 6 bases, with 5 bases of the junction left unmatched. The CDR3 loop spans 14 amino acids. Germline CDR1 and CDR2: SGHRS and YFSETQ. The CDR3 sequence: CASSLLTGGNEQFF. In nucleotides, the CDR3 is TGCGCCAGCAGCCTGTTGACAGGGGGCAATGAGCAGTTCTTC.

This clone was observed once. J is TRBJ2-3 and V is TRBV2; 8 nucleotides match TRBD2. The CDR3 is 20 residues long. Germline assignment: CDR1 SNHLY and CDR2 FYNNEI. Unmatched junction bases numbered 14, after V lost 0 bases and J lost 0 bases. The CDR3 nucleotides are TGTGCCAGCAGTGAAGCGCGGGGACTTAGCGGGACCCTTAGCACAGATACGCAGTATTTT. This sequence encodes CASSEARGLSGTLSTDTQYF.